This T cell receptor (beta chain) was captured by sequencing in a study of blood T cell repertoires in COVID-19. Study information: Samples came from the United States, Italy and Spain, spanning acute and convalescent COVID-19. Sample material is recorded as cDNA or gDNA derived from T cells, B-cell-depleted T cells, or PBMCs.

Authors' methods: How many nucleated cells were present was estimated from reference gene primer amplification. Profiling relied on immunoSEQ multiplex PCR, and the TCRdb table lists in-frame clones only, not all of them. The V and J calls and clone size were taken over from that table, and D and trimming were inferred from the DNA. The profile shows 35,000 to 50,000 clones, roughly 83% of them singletons. This CDR3 comprises 12 residues. Deletions cut 9 bases from V and 10 bases from J, with 13 bases between. Germline-derived CDR1 and CDR2 are MGHDK and SYGVNS. The rearrangement uses TRBV25-1 and TRBJ1-6, with a weak D call TRBD1 (5 bases). Sequencing was carried out using peripheral blood. This sequence was found in a human donor with acute or convalescent COVID-19. The donor label of this sample is uncertain. The CDR3 DNA is TGTGCCAGTATCGGGGACTGGTCACCCCTCCACTTT. Residues: CASIGDWSPLHF. Supplemented by reference TRBV25-1 and TRBJ1-6, the full variable domain reads EADIYQTPRYLVIGTGKKITLECSQTMGHDKMYWYQQDPGMELHLIHYSYGVNSTEKGDLSSESTVSRIRTEHFPLTLESARPSHTSQYLCASIGDWSPLHFGNGTRLTVT.